This passage covers 28 T cell receptor beta chains from one sample sequenced in a study of T cells in Graves' hyperthyroidism and ophthalmopathy. Researchers amplified the TCR beta CDR3 regions from RNA transcripts. When the TCR CDR3 underwent first-round RT-PCR, the HTBI primer set was used. TCRdb passed the multiplex PCR reads through MiXCR, listing each CDR3 protein once. The data show over 500,000 distinct CDR3 sequences, 15% to 20% seen once. The material sequenced was blood. These receptors all come from a woman aged 25 to 39 with Graves' ophthalmopathy.

The CDR3 is CASTPGAGAPGYEQYF. The DNA for the CDR3 is TGTGCCAGCACCCCAGGGGCGGGAGCCCCGGGCTACGAGCAGTACTTC. The gene calls are TRBV7-9 and TRBJ2-7; tentatively, D is TRBD2 (7 bases). V lost 7 bases, J lost 3 bases, and 22 bases lay in between. The CDR3 has 16 residues. Germline V CDR1 and CDR2: SEHNR, FQNEAQ (reference sequence).

This clonotype has ten or more counts. This rearrangement joins TRBV12-3 or TRBV12-4 to TRBJ2-1; D gene unclear. This CDR3 has 12 amino acids. Trimming took off 6 bases at V and 4 bases at J, with 7 bases between the two ends. Here the CDR3 DNA reads TGTGCCAGCAGCCCTGCGTACAATGAGCAGTTCTTC. It is translated as CASSPAYNEQFF.

V gene TRBV25-1 combines with J gene TRBJ2-5; possible D gene TRBD1, 5 bases. The germline gives CDR1 MGHDK, CDR2 SYGVNS. V lost 5 bases and J lost 4, with 14 bases in between. This CDR3 is built from 14 residues. The CDR3: CASSLGVGRETQYF. The CDR3 region has the DNA TGTGCCAGCAGTCTAGGGGTGGGCAGAGAGACCCAGTACTTC.

The table lists this clonotype with many counts. The rearrangement uses TRBV7-3 and TRBJ2-1; possibly TRBD1 for D (5 bases). Germline CDR1 SGHTA, CDR2 FQGTGA. CDR3 length: 11 residues. With 5 bases removed from V and 12 bases from J, the gap between germline ends came to 11 bases. The CDR3 coding sequence is TGTGCCAGCAGCCAGGGCCCCGGGCAGTTCTTC. Its translation: CASSQGPGQFF.

The genes are TRBV28 and TRBJ2-1; 7 positions match TRBD2. The CDR3 sequence is 13 residues long. The ends lost 2 bases at V and 12 bases at J; junction bases unmatched: 7. The V gene's germline CDR1 is MDHEN and CDR2 SYDVKM. CDR3 in amino acids: CASSLGGRAWQFF. The CDR3, as DNA: TGTGCCAGCAGTTTAGGTGGGAGGGCCTGGCAGTTCTTC.

The genes are TRBV7-6 and TRBJ2-5, with 8 bases that match TRBD1. There are 18 residues in the CDR3. Germline V lookup: CDR1 SGHVS, CDR2 FNYEAQ. V lost 0 bases and J lost 1; bases outside the gene matches: 10. The CDR3, as DNA: TGTGCCAGCAGCTTAGCGGCAGGGGGCGCAGGGCCCCAAGAGACCCAGTACTTC. Amino acid sequence: CASSLAAGGAGPQETQYF.

This clonotype was seen a handful of times. This chain connects TRBV6-1 to TRBJ2-1; D unclear. Germline V lookup: CDR1 MNHNS, CDR2 SASEGT. CDR3 size: 13 residues. Deletions cut 5 bases from V and 3 bases from J, with 8 bases between. The CDR3 loop is CASSTAHYNEQFF. The CDR3 bases are TGTGCCAGCAGTACGGCGCACTACAATGAGCAGTTCTTC.

This clonotype has at least ten counts. V and J are TRBV20-1 and TRBJ1-1; D gene ambiguous. The CDR3 has 13 amino acids. Germline CDR1 DFQATT, CDR2 SNEGSKA (reference sequence). V shed 2 bases and J shed 4 bases, with 11 bases lying between them. Here the CDR3 reads CSARRVGGTEAFF. The DNA of the CDR3 is TGCAGTGCTAGAAGAGTGGGTGGCACTGAAGCTTTCTTT.

This clonotype came up many times. The V call is TRBV3-1, the J call TRBJ1-4; no firm D call. In germline, CDR1 is LGHDT, CDR2 YNNKEL (reference sequence). Trimming removed 1 base at V and 3 bases at J, with 3 bases between. The CDR3 consists of 13 residues. CDR3 amino acids: CASSQAANEKLFF. CDR3 sequence (DNA): TGTGCCAGCAGCCAAGCCGCTAATGAAAAACTGTTTTTT.

V and J are TRBV20-1 and TRBJ2-5; D perhaps matches TRBD1 (6 bases). V was shortened by 3 bases and J by 2 bases, with 22 bases between the two germline ends. The CDR3 covers 17 residues. Looked up from germline, CDR1 is DFQATT and CDR2 is SNEGSKA (reference sequence). CDR3 region: CSASDLSPGGVQETQYF. CDR3 DNA: TGCAGTGCTAGCGACCTCTCTCCTGGGGGCGTACAAGAGACCCAGTACTTC.

Concerning this clonotype itself: Lacking the conserved final phenylalanine or tryptophan, this CDR3 likely reflects a read error. This sequence joins TRBV18 and TRBJ2-7; D may correspond to TRBD1 or TRBD2 (5 bases each). Per the germline V gene, CDR1 is KGHSH and CDR2 is LQKENI. This CDR3 has 13 amino acids. Trimming removed 2 bases at V and 4 bases at J, with 9 bases between. This chain's CDR3 is CASSPSWGYEQYL. For the CDR3, the DNA is TGTGCCAGCTCACCATCTTGGGGGTACGAGCAGTACCTC.

This clonotype occurred a few times. Here the CDR3 DNA reads TGTGCCAGCAGTCCAACAGGCTACGGGACCCAGTACTTC. Translating it yields CASSPTGYGTQYF. This chain joins TRBV6-2 or TRBV6-3 and TRBJ2-5, with a possible D match to TRBD1 (5 bases). Germline CDR1 reads MNHEY; CDR2 reads SVGEGT. V lost 5 bases to trimming and J lost 7 bases, with 14 bases between them. This CDR3 spans 13 amino acids.

The gene calls are TRBV6-2 or TRBV6-3 and TRBJ2-3; 8 nucleotides line up with TRBD2. Unmatched junction bases numbered 13, after V lost 6 bases and J lost 8 bases. Germline assignment: CDR1 MNHEY and CDR2 SVGEGT. The CDR3 totals 15 residues. As DNA, the CDR3 is TGTGCCAGCAGGAGTATAGCGGGGACTGGAGGTACGCAGTATTTT. Its translation is CASRSIAGTGGTQYF.

This clonotype was detected many times. V usage is TRBV7-6 and J usage is TRBJ2-1; no firm D call. There are 14 residues in the CDR3. Between the trimmed V and J ends, which lost 5 bases and 7 bases, there was a span of 15 bases. Germline CDR1 is SGHVS and CDR2 is FNYEAQ. This CDR3 is CASSQAVQPNEQFF. The CDR3 DNA sequence: TGTGCCAGCAGCCAAGCCGTACAACCTAATGAGCAGTTCTTC.

The sample holds many counts of this clonotype. One end of the junction varies from germline; a read error may be responsible. The chain recombines TRBV5-1 with TRBJ2-5; maybe TRBD1 (6 bases). Germline V CDR1 and CDR2: SGHRS, YFSETQ. The CDR3 extends over 14 amino acids. CDR3 nucleotide sequence: TGTGCCAGCAGCTTGGGGCAGGGGAAAGAGACCCAGTACTTC. This translates into CASSLGQGKETQYF.

Points on this clonotype: This may stem from a read error, because a much larger clone lies one nucleotide away. This sequence joins TRBV3-1 and TRBJ1-2; D call uncertain. The germline V gene has CDR1 LGHDT and CDR2 YNNKEL (reference sequence). The CDR3 covers 14 residues. The CDR3 loop is CASSQDSGLYGYAF. CDR3 bases: TGTGCCAGCAGCCAAGACTCCGGCCTTTATGGCTACGCCTTC.

This clonotype was observed at least ten times. The gene calls are TRBV10-2 and TRBJ1-2, with 9 bases identical to TRBD1. Germline V gives CDR1 WSHSY, CDR2 SAAADI. The junction had 0 bases not matched to a gene; V was cut back by 0 bases and J by 7 bases. The CDR3 totals 13 residues. The CDR3 spells CASSESQGAGYTF. The CDR3 DNA follows: TGCGCCAGCAGTGAGTCACAGGGGGCTGGCTACACCTTC.

This clonotype was picked up a small number of times. The chain uses TRBV7-2 and TRBJ1-6; 9 bases line up with TRBD1. The junction had 6 bases not matched to a gene; V was cut back by 6 bases and J by 6 bases. In germline, CDR1 is SGHTA, CDR2 FQGNSA. This CDR3 region has 15 residues. The CDR3: CASSKQGALNSPLHF. CDR3 coding DNA: TGTGCCAGCAGTAAACAGGGGGCTCTTAATTCACCCCTCCACTTT. Full variable domain (remainder filled in from reference TRBV7-2 and TRBJ1-6): GAGVSQSPSNKVTEKGKDVELRCDPISGHTALYWYRQSLGQGLEFLIYFQGNSAPDKSGLPSDRFSAERTGGSVSTLTIQRTQQEDSAVYLCASSKQGALNSPLHFGNGTRLTVT.

This chain links TRBV19 with TRBJ2-1; D possibly matches TRBD1 or TRBD2 (5 bases each). The germline gives CDR1 LNHDA, CDR2 SQIVND (reference sequence). CDR3 length: 15 amino acids. Trimming stripped 5 bases from V and 10 bases from J, with 21 bases between. CDR3 sequence (DNA): TGTGCCAGTAGTTCACCCGCCGGGACGGGCTGGGAGCAGTTCTTC. It is translated as CASSSPAGTGWEQFF.

This clonotype was counted at least ten times. The genes are TRBV30 and TRBJ2-5; D not resolved. Looked up from germline, CDR1 is GTSNPN and CDR2 is SVGIG (reference sequence). Trimming removed 4 bases from V and 1 base from J, with 7 bases in between. The CDR3 spans 12 residues. The CDR3 DNA sequence: TGTGCCTGGACCGGTACCCAAGAGACCCAGTACTTC. This gives the protein CAWTGTQETQYF.

There are many counts of this clonotype. This chain links TRBV12-3 or TRBV12-4 with TRBJ1-2, with D uncertain. The CDR3 has 14 residues. V shed 3 bases and J shed 4 bases, with 12 bases lying between them. The CDR3 is CASSFARTIYGYTF. The CDR3 DNA is TGTGCCAGCAGTTTCGCCAGAACAATCTATGGCTACACCTTC.

This clonotype was recorded many times. This rearrangement joins TRBV28 to TRBJ2-1; a possible D gene is TRBD2 (5 bases). Deletions cut 2 bases from V and 0 bases from J, with 17 bases between. CDR1 and CDR2 (germline): MDHEN, SYDVKM. The CDR3 totals 18 residues. As DNA, the CDR3 is TGTGCCAGCAGTTTACCTTCGCGGGCGGGTCTCTCCTACAATGAGCAGTTCTTC. It yields the protein CASSLPSRAGLSYNEQFF.

Many counts were recorded for this clonotype. The V and J genes are TRBV18 and TRBJ2-5; D possibly corresponds to TRBD1 (5 bases). This CDR3 is 13 amino acids long. Trimming stripped 2 bases from V and 3 bases from J, with 7 bases between. Germline values: CDR1 KGHSH, CDR2 LQKENI. The CDR3 DNA is TGTGCCAGCTCACCAGGGGCCAAAGAGACCCAGTACTTC. Protein sequence: CASSPGAKETQYF.

This clonotype was recorded many times. This sequence joins TRBV7-2 and TRBJ1-2; the match to TRBD1 covers 7 bases. The CDR3 loop spans 15 amino acids. CDR1 is SGHTA, CDR2 FQGNSA, per germline. With 0 bases clipped from V and 7 bases from J, the junction kept 8 bases outside the gene matches. The CDR3 nucleotides read TGTGCCAGCAGCTTAGCTGACCACAGGGGAAGTGGCTACACCTTC. Its protein is CASSLADHRGSGYTF. Filled out from reference TRBV7-2 and TRBJ1-2, the complete variable domain reads GAGVSQSPSNKVTEKGKDVELRCDPISGHTALYWYRQSLGQGLEFLIYFQGNSAPDKSGLPSDRFSAERTGGSVSTLTIQRTQQEDSAVYLCASSLADHRGSGYTFGSGTRLTVV.

This clonotype was recorded a few times. This sequence joins TRBV20-1 and TRBJ2-7; 7 nucleotides line up with TRBD1. The CDR3 covers 12 residues. Germline V gives CDR1 DFQATT, CDR2 SNEGSKA (reference sequence). V shed 4 bases, J shed 2 bases, and the junction held 2 bases outside the gene matches. The CDR3 nucleotides are TGCAGTGCTACCGACAGGGCCTACGAGCAGTACTTC. It is translated as CSATDRAYEQYF.

In this sample, this clonotype turned up many times. The CDR3 here is CASSMGGRINNEQFF. For the CDR3, the DNA is TGCGCCAGCTCGATGGGCGGGAGGATTAACAATGAGCAGTTCTTC. This chain joins TRBV5-1 and TRBJ2-1; 8 bases match TRBD2. Looked up from germline, CDR1 is SGHRS and CDR2 is YFSETQ. With V trimmed by 7 bases and J by 5 bases, 11 bases remained unmatched. This CDR3 comprises 15 residues.

The chain couples TRBV24-1 to TRBJ1-3; D remains unclear. This CDR3 has 13 amino acids. Germline assignment: CDR1 KGHDR and CDR2 SFDVKD. V was pared by 4 bases and J by 0 bases, with 3 bases between. The CDR3 coding sequence is TGTGCCACCAGTGAGAGCTCTGGAAACACCATATATTTT. Amino acids: CATSESSGNTIYF.

With respect to this clonotype: This may be a read error, as it is one base from a much larger clone. The V and J genes are TRBV3-1 and TRBJ2-1, with D possibly being TRBD1 or TRBD2 (5 bases each). The CDR3 is 15 amino acids. Germline CDR1 is LGHDT and CDR2 is YNNKEL (reference sequence). Between the trimmed V and J ends, which lost 0 bases and 9 bases, there was a span of 15 bases. The DNA for the CDR3 is TGTGCCAGCAGCCAAGAGGTCGGGGCGGGTTGTGAGCAGTTCTTC. Its protein is CASSQEVGAGCEQFF.